The subject of this entry is one T cell receptor (beta chain). This CDR3 is 15 amino acids long. Germline trimming cut 5 bases from V and 4 bases from J; bases unmatched to any gene: 8. Germline V gene sequence: CDR1 LNHNV, CDR2 YYDKDF (reference sequence). These data originate in a study of blood T cells in healthy people across ages. It was with a sample-barcoded 5' primer and a J-beta primer mix that a second PCR of about 7 to 12 cycles was run. MiXCR, applied by TCRdb to the 5' RACE reads, yields one record per CDR3 protein. The sample consists of about 400,000 distinct CDR3 sequences, 45% to 60% of them appearing once.

Sequencing was carried out using blood. V and J are TRBV15 and TRBJ2-7, with 10 nucleotides matching TRBD1. This TCR was sampled from a man between 60 and 75 years old in good health. CDR3 sequence: CATSLGRTGGYEQYF. In DNA form, the CDR3 reads TGTGCCACCAGCCTCGGCAGGACAGGGGGTTACGAGCAGTACTTC.